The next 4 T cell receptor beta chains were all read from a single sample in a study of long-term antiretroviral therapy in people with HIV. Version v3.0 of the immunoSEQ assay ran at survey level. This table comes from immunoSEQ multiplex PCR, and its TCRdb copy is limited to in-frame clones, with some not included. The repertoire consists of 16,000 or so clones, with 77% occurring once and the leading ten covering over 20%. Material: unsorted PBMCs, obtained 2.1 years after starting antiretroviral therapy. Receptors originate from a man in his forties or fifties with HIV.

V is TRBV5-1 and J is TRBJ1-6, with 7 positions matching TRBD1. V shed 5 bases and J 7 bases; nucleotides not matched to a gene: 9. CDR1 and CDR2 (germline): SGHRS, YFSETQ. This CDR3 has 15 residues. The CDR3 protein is CASRETGDANSPLHF. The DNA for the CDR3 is TGCGCCAGCAGAGAAACAGGGGATGCGAATTCACCCCTCCACTTT.

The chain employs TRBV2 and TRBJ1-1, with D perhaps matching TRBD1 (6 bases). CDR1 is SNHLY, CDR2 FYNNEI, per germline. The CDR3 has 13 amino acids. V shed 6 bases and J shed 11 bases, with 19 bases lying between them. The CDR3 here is CASSEWTDPSAFF. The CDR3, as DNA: TGTGCCAGCAGCGAGTGGACAGATCCCTCGGCTTTCTTT.

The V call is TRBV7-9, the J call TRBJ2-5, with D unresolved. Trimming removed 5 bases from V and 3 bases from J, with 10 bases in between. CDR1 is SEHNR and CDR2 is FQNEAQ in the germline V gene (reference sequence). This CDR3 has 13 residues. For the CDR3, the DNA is TGTGCCAGCAGCCCGGGTCACAAAGAGACCCAGTACTTC. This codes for CASSPGHKETQYF.

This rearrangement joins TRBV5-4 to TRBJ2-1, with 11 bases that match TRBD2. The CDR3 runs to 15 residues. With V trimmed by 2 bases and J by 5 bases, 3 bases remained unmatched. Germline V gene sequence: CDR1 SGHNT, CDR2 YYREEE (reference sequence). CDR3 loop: CASSLGTSGHNEQFF. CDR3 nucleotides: TGTGCCAGCAGCTTAGGGACTAGCGGACACAATGAGCAGTTCTTC.